Below are 2 T cell receptor beta chains sequenced from a single sample in a study of CXCR3-negative and CXCR3-positive naive CD8 T cells (dated by TCRdb to 2018 to 2020). Beyond this particular receptor, the publication reports: Compared with CXCR3-negative naive cells, CXCR3-positive naive cells had TRB CDR3s with higher hydrophobicity (lower Kidera factor 4), lower energy, and higher strength and volume indices.

Sequencing was carried out with a NextSeq 550. The Human TCR Profiling Kit (MiLaboratory) was used to make UMI-labeled 5' RACE TRB cDNA libraries. Following reprocessing of the reads by TCRdb, the data hold one row per CDR3 protein sequence and no DNA is available. Per the sample table, the count is about 140,000 distinct CDR3 sequences. The ten largest clones represent over 0.35% of the sample. These receptors' antigens are unknown. The sample taken for sequencing was naive CXCR3+ CD8+ T cells from blood. The cell subset or site label, read with the paper, signifies: CD45RO-CCR7+CD27+CD95- naive CD8+ T cells expressing CXCR3 (TNR3+). The origin of the receptors is a human donor in good health. Some clones in this sample may be carry-over from other donors' samples.

The chain has TRBV4-2 and TRBJ2-5; TCRdb lists TRBD2, though no DNA is available to test this call. From germline, CDR1 is LGHNA and CDR2 YNFKEQ. The CDR3 consists of 17 residues. The CDR3 is CASSQEDQREGREGQYF.

The chain employs TRBV7-6 and TRBJ2-2; TCRdb gives TRBD1 as the D gene, but with no DNA this cannot be confirmed. The CDR3 length is 14 residues. Germline-derived CDR1 and CDR2 are SGHVS and FNYEAQ. This CDR3 is CAGQDRADTGELFF.